The 22 T cell receptor beta chains listed next were all sequenced from one sample in a study of early T cells in non-severe SARS-CoV-2 infection. TCRdb ran MiXCR on the 5' RACE reads and lists one entry per CDR3 protein. The sample holds around 52,000 distinct CDR3 sequences, under 14% seen once. Input material: whole blood. These receptors were collected from an adult who was a healthcare worker with PCR-confirmed SARS-CoV-2 infection or an uninfected control (not recorded which).

V is TRBV2 and J is TRBJ2-7; D may be TRBD1 or TRBD2 (5 bases each). Trimming cost V 5 bases and J 1 base, with 21 bases left between them. This CDR3 has 17 residues. Germline V gene data show CDR1 as SNHLY and CDR2 as FYNNEI. CDR3 sequence reads: CASSQGPRGLTSYEQYF. CDR3 DNA sequence: TGTGCCAGCAGTCAGGGACCGAGGGGCTTAACTTCCTACGAGCAGTACTTC.

The sample holds a few counts of this clonotype. This chain links TRBV6-5 with TRBJ2-5; D is perhaps TRBD1 (6 bases). CDR1 and CDR2 from the germline V gene are MNHEY and SVGAGI. There are 17 residues in the CDR3. V lost 6 bases and J 4 bases, leaving 24 bases between the germline ends. The DNA of the CDR3 is TGTGCCAGCAGCCCTCCCGACAGGACGAAGGGTTCAGAGACCCAGTACTTC. Residues: CASSPPDRTKGSETQYF.

The gene calls are TRBV11-2 and TRBJ2-5; D might be TRBD2 (6 bases). CDR1 and CDR2 (germline): SGHAT, FQNNGV. The length of the CDR3 is 14 residues. The V and J ends lost 0 bases and 5 bases respectively, with 10 bases between them. The CDR3 sequence is CASSLDVRGETQYF. The CDR3 nucleotides read TGTGCCAGCAGCTTAGATGTGCGGGGTGAGACCCAGTACTTC.

The V and J genes are TRBV14 and TRBJ2-7, with a possible D match to TRBD1 (6 bases). In germline, CDR1 is SGHDN, CDR2 FVKESK. V lost 7 bases and J 0 bases, leaving 13 bases between the germline ends. This CDR3 contains 14 residues. The DNA of the CDR3 is TGTGCCAGCAACCTACAGGGACCCTCCTACGAGCAGTACTTC. Protein: CASNLQGPSYEQYF.

This clonotype was detected many times. The chain employs TRBV29-1 and TRBJ1-2, with a weak D call TRBD1 (5 bases). This CDR3 is built from 11 residues. The V end lost 7 bases, the J end lost 8 bases, and 14 bases lay between the germline ends. CDR1 is SQVTM, CDR2 ANQGSEA, per germline. The CDR3 is CSAGTSGGYTF. The CDR3, as DNA: TGCAGCGCTGGGACGTCGGGGGGCTACACCTTC.

The sample holds a few counts of this clonotype. The chain employs TRBV2 and TRBJ2-3; a weak D match, TRBD2 (6 bases). This CDR3 spans 12 amino acids. The germline gives CDR1 SNHLY, CDR2 FYNNEI. The V end lost 8 bases, the J end lost 4 bases, and 10 bases lay between the germline ends. The CDR3 nucleotides read TGTGCCAGCCGACCGGGGGCAGATACGCAGTATTTT. Its protein is CASRPGADTQYF.

This clonotype was recorded at least ten times. One junction end does not reproduce the germline sequence, and a read error may be involved. The J gene is TRBJ2-1, the V gene TRBV19; TRBD2 aligns across 7 bases. The CDR3 is made up of 13 amino acids. The germline V gene has CDR1 LNHDA and CDR2 SQIVND (reference sequence). The CDR3 loop is CASTPGGTGLSYF. CDR3 DNA sequence: TGTGCCAGTACCCCCGGGGGGACGGGACTTTCATACTTC.

This clonotype was recorded a few times. The V call is TRBV2, the J call TRBJ1-6; TRBD1 matches 8 bases. Germline values: CDR1 SNHLY, CDR2 FYNNEI. Losses at the gene ends were 6 bases for V and 7 bases for J; bases not matched to a gene: 8. The CDR3 has 15 residues. CDR3 amino acids: CASSHGQGLNSPLHF. The CDR3 coding sequence is TGTGCCAGCAGCCACGGACAGGGTCTCAATTCACCCCTCCACTTT.

This clonotype has more than one count but fewer than ten. V is TRBV28 and J is TRBJ1-2; the D gene is possibly TRBD1 (5 bases). CDR1 is MDHEN and CDR2 is SYDVKM in the germline V gene. This CDR3 contains 13 residues. Trimming took 7 bases from V and 4 from J, leaving 13 bases between them. The CDR3 DNA sequence: TGTGCCAGCATTACCGAGGGGACCTATGGCTACACCTTC. As protein: CASITEGTYGYTF.

The V and J genes are TRBV11-2 and TRBJ2-7; 10 positions agree with TRBD1. The germline V gene encodes CDR1 SGHAT and CDR2 FQNNGV. The CDR3 contains 17 residues. The V and J ends lost 4 bases and 3 bases, in that order; junction bases with no gene match: 12. The CDR3 nucleotides are TGTGCCAGCAGCTCAAACTTCGGACAGGGGGGTGACTACGAGCAGTACTTC. Protein sequence: CASSSNFGQGGDYEQYF. The full variable domain, its missing parts supplied by reference TRBV11-2 and TRBJ2-7, is EAGVAQSPRYKIIEKRQSVAFWCNPISGHATLYWYQQILGQGPKLLIQFQNNGVVDDSQLPKDRFSAERLKGVDSTLKIQPAKLEDSAVYLCASSSNFGQGGDYEQYFGPGTRLTVT.

The V gene is TRBV9, the J gene TRBJ1-1; TRBD1 is a possible D gene (6 bases). Between the trimmed V and J ends, which lost 0 bases and 0 bases, there was a span of 6 bases. Germline V gene lookup returns CDR1 SGDLS and CDR2 YYNGEE. This CDR3 has 14 residues. The CDR3 sequence: CASSVDRVNTEAFF. The DNA of the CDR3 is TGTGCCAGCAGCGTAGACAGGGTGAACACTGAAGCTTTCTTT. Filled out from reference TRBV9 and TRBJ1-1, the complete variable domain reads DSGVTQTPKHLITATGQRVTLRCSPRSGDLSVYWYQQSLDQGLQFLIQYYNGEERAKGNILERFSAQQFPDLHSELNLSSLELGDSALYFCASSVDRVNTEAFFGQGTRLTVV.

This clonotype appeared many times. The chain uses TRBV19 and TRBJ1-4; 7 positions match TRBD1. The CDR3 extends over 19 amino acids. Germline V gene lookup returns CDR1 LNHDA and CDR2 SQIVND (reference sequence). V shed 3 bases and J 0 bases; nucleotides not matched to a gene: 13. The CDR3: CASSILRDRDLATNEKLFF. The CDR3 region has the DNA TGTGCCAGTAGTATTCTGCGGGACAGAGACCTTGCAACTAATGAAAAACTGTTTTTT.

The rearrangement uses TRBV7-3 and TRBJ2-3, with TRBD2 matching over 7 bases. Germline trimming cut 4 bases from V and 1 base from J; bases unmatched to any gene: 5. Germline CDR1 SGHTA, CDR2 FQGTGA. The CDR3 loop spans 15 amino acids. The CDR3 is CASSSPSGGTDTQYF. The CDR3 DNA is TGTGCCAGCAGCTCCCCCAGCGGGGGCACAGATACGCAGTATTTT.

This clonotype turned up a few times. The gene calls are TRBV5-1 and TRBJ1-4; D not resolved. The V and J ends lost 4 bases and 8 bases respectively, with 18 bases between them. This CDR3 has 15 residues. Germline CDR1 reads SGHRS; CDR2 reads YFSETQ. In DNA form, the CDR3 reads TGCGCCAGCAGCAGGCGGACCCATTCGGAGGAAAAACTGTTTTTT. As protein: CASSRRTHSEEKLFF.

The chain is built from TRBV6-5 and TRBJ2-1; D is undetermined. The germline V gene encodes CDR1 MNHEY and CDR2 SVGAGI. The V and J ends lost 7 bases and 8 bases respectively, with 12 bases between them. This CDR3 comprises 12 residues. The CDR3 here is CASTAGVHEQFF. In nucleotides, the CDR3 is TGTGCCAGCACCGCCGGAGTCCATGAGCAGTTCTTC.

The chain has TRBV9 and TRBJ2-4; 7 bases line up with TRBD2. CDR1 is SGDLS and CDR2 is YYNGEE in the germline V gene. The CDR3 has 16 amino acids. Losses at the gene ends were 4 bases for V and 1 base for J; bases not matched to a gene: 8. CDR3 residues: CASSPTGSGAKNIQYF. The CDR3 region has the DNA TGTGCCAGCAGCCCCACTGGTAGCGGGGCCAAAAACATTCAGTACTTC.

This clonotype has more than one count but fewer than ten. V usage is TRBV7-9 and J usage is TRBJ1-1; TRBD1 is a possible D gene (5 bases). The CDR3 is 13 amino acids. V lost 4 bases and J lost 5, with 11 bases in between. Germline V gene sequence: CDR1 SEHNR, CDR2 FQNEAQ (reference sequence). CDR3 region: CASSSVTVTEAFF. CDR3 bases: TGTGCCAGCAGCTCCGTGACAGTAACTGAAGCTTTCTTT.

The rearrangement links TRBV7-2 to TRBJ2-7, with a tentative D call TRBD1 (5 bases). Between the trimmed V and J ends, which lost 3 bases and 7 bases, there was a span of 16 bases. Germline values: CDR1 SGHTA, CDR2 FQGNSA. This CDR3 comprises 14 residues. For the CDR3, the DNA is TGTGCCAGCAGCTTCCGCCGCCAGGGCAGAGAGCAGTACTTC. It yields the protein CASSFRRQGREQYF.

This clonotype was found a few times. This chain joins TRBV29-1 and TRBJ1-1; 8 bases align to TRBD1. The V gene end was trimmed by 3 bases and the J gene end by 0 bases; junction bases not matched to a gene: 9. Germline-derived CDR1 and CDR2 are SQVTM and ANQGSEA. This CDR3 region has 16 residues. CDR3 DNA sequence: TGCAGCGTTGAGGACAGGGACCCAAAGCTGAACACTGAAGCTTTCTTT. It translates to CSVEDRDPKLNTEAFF.

The rearrangement uses TRBV29-1 and TRBJ2-6; D is perhaps TRBD1 (6 bases). With 6 bases removed from V and 0 bases from J, the gap between germline ends came to 15 bases. CDR1 SQVTM and CDR2 ANQGSEA come from the germline V gene. The CDR3 has 16 residues. As DNA, the CDR3 is TGCAGCGTACAGGGTCATCGTAGCTCTGGGGCCAACGTCCTGACTTTC. Amino acids: CSVQGHRSSGANVLTF.

V is TRBV9 and J is TRBJ2-1, with 9 bases identical to TRBD2. The CDR3 is 18 residues long. Germline CDR1 is SGDLS and CDR2 is YYNGEE. The ends lost 0 bases at V and 6 bases at J; junction bases unmatched: 13. The CDR3 loop is CASSVALPSGAVGNEQFF. The CDR3 DNA is TGTGCCAGCAGCGTAGCCCTTCCTAGCGGGGCTGTGGGCAATGAGCAGTTCTTC.

Many counts were recorded for this clonotype. The J gene is TRBJ2-5, the V gene TRBV12-3 or TRBV12-4; 10 bases match TRBD2. V lost 4 bases to trimming and J lost 4 bases; unmatched junction nucleotides: 9. The CDR3 has 16 residues. The CDR3 bases are TGTGCCAGCAGTTCAGAGCGGGAGGGCCTGCGAGAGACCCAGTACTTC. Translating gives CASSSEREGLRETQYF.